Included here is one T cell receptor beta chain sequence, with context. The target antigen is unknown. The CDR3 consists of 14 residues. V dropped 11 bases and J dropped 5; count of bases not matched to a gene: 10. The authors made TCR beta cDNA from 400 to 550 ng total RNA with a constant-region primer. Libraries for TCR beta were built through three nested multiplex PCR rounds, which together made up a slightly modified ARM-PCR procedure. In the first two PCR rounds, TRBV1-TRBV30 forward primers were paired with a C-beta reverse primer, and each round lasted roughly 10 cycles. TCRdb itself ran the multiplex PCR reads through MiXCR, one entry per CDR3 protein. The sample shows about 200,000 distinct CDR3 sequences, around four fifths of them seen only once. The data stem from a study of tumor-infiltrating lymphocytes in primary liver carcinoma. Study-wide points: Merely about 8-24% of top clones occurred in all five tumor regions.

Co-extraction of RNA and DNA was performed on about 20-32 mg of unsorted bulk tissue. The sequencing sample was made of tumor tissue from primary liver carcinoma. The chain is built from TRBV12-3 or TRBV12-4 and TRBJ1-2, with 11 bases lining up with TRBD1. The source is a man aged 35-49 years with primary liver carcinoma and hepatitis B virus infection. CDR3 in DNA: TGTGCCGGCTCACGGACAGGGGGCTATTATGGCTACACCTTC. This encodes CAGSRTGGYYGYTF.